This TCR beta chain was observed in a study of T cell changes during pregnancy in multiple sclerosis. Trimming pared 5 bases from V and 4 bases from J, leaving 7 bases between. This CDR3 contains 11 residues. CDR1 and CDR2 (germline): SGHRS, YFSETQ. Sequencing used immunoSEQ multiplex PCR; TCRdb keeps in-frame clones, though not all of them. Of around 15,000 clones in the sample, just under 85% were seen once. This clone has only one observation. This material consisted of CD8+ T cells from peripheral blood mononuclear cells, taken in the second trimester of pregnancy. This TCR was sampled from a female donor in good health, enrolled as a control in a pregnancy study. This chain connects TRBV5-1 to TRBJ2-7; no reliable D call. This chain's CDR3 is CASRIGYEQYF. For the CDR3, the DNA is TGCGCCAGCAGGATCGGTTACGAGCAGTACTTC.